A single sample is the source of the 8 T cell receptor beta chains below, sequenced in a study of glioma-infiltrating T cells after dendritic cell vaccination. Indicated time point: after dendritic cell vaccination, including at tumor progression/relapse. The assay was immunoSEQ multiplex PCR, and TCRdb's table has in-frame clones only and misses some. The repertoire holds tens of thousands of clones, with roughly 80% as singletons. The specimen comprised blood, sampled after dendritic cell vaccination. Receptor source: a human donor with glioblastoma.

The V and J genes are TRBV2 and TRBJ2-5; D perhaps matches TRBD1 (6 bases). CDR1 SNHLY and CDR2 FYNNEI come from the germline V gene. The CDR3 extends over 13 amino acids. V lost 6 bases and J 7 bases, leaving 15 bases between the germline ends. The CDR3 coding sequence is TGTGCCAGCAGGGACTCACAAGGGGGGACCCAGTACTTC. This gives the protein CASRDSQGGTQYF.

This clone was observed once. The chain has TRBV5-1 and TRBJ1-2; possibly TRBD1 for D (5 bases). The germline CDR1 and CDR2 sequences are SGHRS and YFSETQ. CDR3 length: 14 residues. V was clipped by 0 bases and J by 9 bases, with 15 bases between them. In DNA, the CDR3 is TGCGCCAGCAGCTTGGCGGGCAGGGAGGGTCGCTACACCTTC. The encoded protein is CASSLAGREGRYTF.

The genes are TRBV19 and TRBJ1-2; 7 bases fit TRBD1. After removal of 5 bases from V and 0 bases from J, the junction contained 9 bases not matched to a gene. CDR1 is LNHDA, CDR2 SQIVND, per germline (reference sequence). CDR3 length: 16 residues. This CDR3 is CASSALRDRANYGYTF. The CDR3, as DNA: TGTGCCAGTAGTGCGCTCCGGGACAGAGCTAACTATGGCTACACCTTC.

The chain couples TRBV19 to TRBJ1-2; TRBD1 might be the D (6 bases). This CDR3 spans 15 amino acids. CDR1 is LNHDA, CDR2 SQIVND, per germline (reference sequence). V was shortened by 3 bases and J by 8 bases, with 19 bases between the two germline ends. CDR3 amino acids: CASSIVSGGVEGYTF. CDR3 sequence (DNA): TGTGCCAGTAGTATTGTGTCGGGGGGCGTTGAGGGCTACACCTTC.

The chain couples TRBV30 to TRBJ2-5, with D possibly matching TRBD2 (6 bases). The CDR3 sequence is 13 residues long. CDR1 is GTSNPN, CDR2 SVGIG, per germline (reference sequence). Trimming removed 6 bases at V and 5 bases at J, with 16 bases between. The CDR3 protein is CACRRPGVETQYF. CDR3 nucleotide sequence: TGTGCCTGCCGACGCCCGGGGGTGGAGACCCAGTACTTC.

J is TRBJ1-6 and V is TRBV9, with TRBD1 identical over 11 bases. CDR1 is SGDLS and CDR2 is YYNGEE in the germline V gene. J was trimmed by 6 bases and V by 4 bases; bases with no gene match: 12. This CDR3 is built from 18 residues. The CDR3, as DNA: TGTGCCAGCAGCCCCAGTCCCGGGACAGGGGGAGGTAATTCACCCCTCCACTTT. The encoded protein is CASSPSPGTGGGNSPLHF.

The V gene is TRBV5-1, the J gene TRBJ2-2, with D maybe TRBD1 (6 bases). This CDR3 comprises 16 residues. Germline V gene lookup returns CDR1 SGHRS and CDR2 YFSETQ. Trimming shortened V by 7 bases and J by 1 base, and 17 bases separated the two germline ends. The CDR3: CASGFSGTRNTGELFF. The CDR3 DNA follows: TGCGCCAGCGGATTTTCCGGGACACGGAACACCGGGGAGCTGTTTTTT.

The chain combines TRBV9 with TRBJ2-4, with a weak D call TRBD1 (5 bases). Between the trimmed V and J ends, which lost 0 bases and 9 bases, there was a span of 7 bases. The germline gives CDR1 SGDLS, CDR2 YYNGEE. This CDR3 spans 12 amino acids. CDR3 residues: CASSVDRGIQYF. The CDR3 nucleotides are TGTGCCAGCAGCGTAGATAGGGGCATTCAGTACTTC. Using reference TRBV9 and TRBJ2-4 for the parts outside the CDR3, the full variable domain is DSGVTQTPKHLITATGQRVTLRCSPRSGDLSVYWYQQSLDQGLQFLIQYYNGEERAKGNILERFSAQQFPDLHSELNLSSLELGDSALYFCASSVDRGIQYFGAGTRLSVL.